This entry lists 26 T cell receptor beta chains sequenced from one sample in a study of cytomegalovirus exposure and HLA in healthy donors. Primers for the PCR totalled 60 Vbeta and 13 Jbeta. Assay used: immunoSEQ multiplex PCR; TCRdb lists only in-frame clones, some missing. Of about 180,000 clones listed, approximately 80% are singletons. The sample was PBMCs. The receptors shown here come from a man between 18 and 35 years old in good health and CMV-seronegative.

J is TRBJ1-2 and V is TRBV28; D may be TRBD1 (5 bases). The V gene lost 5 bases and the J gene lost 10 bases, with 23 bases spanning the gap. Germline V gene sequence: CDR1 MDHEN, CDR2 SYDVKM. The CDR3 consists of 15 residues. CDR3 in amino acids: CASSLRGAATRDYTF. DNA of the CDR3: TGTGCCAGCAGTCTGCGCGGGGCAGCCACGAGGGACTACACCTTC.

The CDR3 nucleotides read TGTGCCAGCAGTGAAGCGCGGGGTCGGCGACCCTACGAGCAGTACTTC. It specifies CASSEARGRRPYEQYF. The chain uses TRBV6-1 and TRBJ2-7, with D possibly matching TRBD2 (6 bases). In germline, CDR1 is MNHNS, CDR2 SASEGT. The germline V and J ends were trimmed by 0 bases and 2 bases, with 14 bases remaining between them. CDR3 length equals 16 residues.

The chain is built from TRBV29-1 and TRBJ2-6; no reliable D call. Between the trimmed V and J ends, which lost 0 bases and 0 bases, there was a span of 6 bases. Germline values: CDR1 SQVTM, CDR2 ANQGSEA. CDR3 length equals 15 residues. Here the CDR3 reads CSVEDRISGANVLTF. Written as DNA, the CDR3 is TGCAGCGTTGAAGATCGTATCTCTGGGGCCAACGTCCTGACTTTC.

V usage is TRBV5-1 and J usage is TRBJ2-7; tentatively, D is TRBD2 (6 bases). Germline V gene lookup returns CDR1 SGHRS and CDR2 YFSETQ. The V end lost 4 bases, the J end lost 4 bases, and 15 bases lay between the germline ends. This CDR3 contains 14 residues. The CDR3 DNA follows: TGCGCCAGCAGCCAAGCCGGGACTCCATACGAGCAGTACTTC. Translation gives CASSQAGTPYEQYF.

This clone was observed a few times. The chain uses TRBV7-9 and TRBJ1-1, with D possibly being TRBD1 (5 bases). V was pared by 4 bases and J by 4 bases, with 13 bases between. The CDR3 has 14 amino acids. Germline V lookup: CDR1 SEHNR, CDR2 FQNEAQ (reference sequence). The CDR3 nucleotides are TGTGCCAGCAGCTCGGGTGGGGGAGGCACTGAAGCTTTCTTT. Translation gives CASSSGGGGTEAFF. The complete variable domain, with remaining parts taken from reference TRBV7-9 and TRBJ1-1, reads DTGVSQNPRHKITKRGQNVTFRCDPISEHNRLYWYRQTLGQGPEFLTYFQNEAQLEKSRLLSDRFSAERPKGSFSTLEIQRTEQGDSAMYLCASSSGGGGTEAFFGQGTRLTVV.

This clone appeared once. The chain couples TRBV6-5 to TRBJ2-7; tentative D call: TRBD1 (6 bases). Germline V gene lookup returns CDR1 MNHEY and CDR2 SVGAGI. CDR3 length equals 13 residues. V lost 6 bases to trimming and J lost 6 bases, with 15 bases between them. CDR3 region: CASSLTGQVEQYF. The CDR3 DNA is TGTGCCAGCAGCTTAACAGGGCAGGTCGAGCAGTACTTC.

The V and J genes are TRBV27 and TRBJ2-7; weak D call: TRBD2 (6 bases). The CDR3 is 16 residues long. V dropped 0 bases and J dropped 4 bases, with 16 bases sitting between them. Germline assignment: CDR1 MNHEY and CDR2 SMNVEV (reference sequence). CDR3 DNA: TGTGCCAGCAGTTTATCATGGGGGGATCTAAGTTACGAGCAGTACTTC. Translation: CASSLSWGDLSYEQYF.

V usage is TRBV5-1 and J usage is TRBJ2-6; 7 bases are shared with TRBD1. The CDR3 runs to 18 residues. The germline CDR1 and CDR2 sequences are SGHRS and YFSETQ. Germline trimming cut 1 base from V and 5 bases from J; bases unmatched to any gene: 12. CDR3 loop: CASSLYGTVVLRANVLTF. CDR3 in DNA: TGCGCCAGCAGCTTGTATGGGACAGTCGTTCTAAGGGCCAACGTCCTGACTTTC.

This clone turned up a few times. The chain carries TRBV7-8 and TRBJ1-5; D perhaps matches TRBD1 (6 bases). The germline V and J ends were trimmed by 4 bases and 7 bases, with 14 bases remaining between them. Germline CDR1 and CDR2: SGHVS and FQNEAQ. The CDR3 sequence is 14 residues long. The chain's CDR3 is CASSSHRVGQPQHF. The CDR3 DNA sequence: TGTGCCAGCAGCTCCCACAGGGTCGGGCAGCCCCAGCATTTT.

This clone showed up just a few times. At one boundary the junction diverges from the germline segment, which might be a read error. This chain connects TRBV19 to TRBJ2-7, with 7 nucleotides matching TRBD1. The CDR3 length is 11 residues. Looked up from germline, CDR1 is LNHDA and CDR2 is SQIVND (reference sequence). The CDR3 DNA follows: TGTGCCAGTACCCGTAAGGACAGGCCGGGGTTC. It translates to CASTRKDRPGF.

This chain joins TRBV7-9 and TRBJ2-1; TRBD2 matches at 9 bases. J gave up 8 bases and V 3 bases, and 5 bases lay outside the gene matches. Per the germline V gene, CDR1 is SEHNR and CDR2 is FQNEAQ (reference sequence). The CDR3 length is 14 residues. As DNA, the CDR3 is TGTGCCAGCAGCTTGGCGGGAGGGCCCTATGAGCAGTTCTTC. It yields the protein CASSLAGGPYEQFF. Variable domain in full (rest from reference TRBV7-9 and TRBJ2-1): DTGVSQNPRHKITKRGQNVTFRCDPISEHNRLYWYRQTLGQGPEFLTYFQNEAQLEKSRLLSDRFSAERPKGSFSTLEIQRTEQGDSAMYLCASSLAGGPYEQFFGPGTRLTVL.

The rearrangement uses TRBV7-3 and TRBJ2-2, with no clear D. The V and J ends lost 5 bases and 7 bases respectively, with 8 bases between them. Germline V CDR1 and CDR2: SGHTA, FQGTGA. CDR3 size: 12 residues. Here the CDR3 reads CASSPPGGELFF. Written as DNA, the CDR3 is TGTGCCAGCAGCCCTCCGGGCGGGGAGCTGTTTTTT.

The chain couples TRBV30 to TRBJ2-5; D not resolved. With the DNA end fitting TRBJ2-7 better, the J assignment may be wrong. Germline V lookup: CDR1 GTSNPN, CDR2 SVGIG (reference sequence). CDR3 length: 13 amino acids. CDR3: CAWSVGSYYEQYF. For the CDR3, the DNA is TGTGCCTGGAGTGTAGGCAGCTACTACGAGCAGTACTTC.

This CDR3 is CAITEKEVRGGYTF. In DNA, the CDR3 is TGTGCCATCACCGAAAAAGAGGTGCGAGGTGGCTACACCTTC. The rearrangement joins TRBV10-3 to TRBJ1-2; D call uncertain. Trimming took 7 bases from V and 7 from J, leaving 19 bases between them. The germline gives CDR1 ENHRY, CDR2 SYGVKD. This CDR3 contains 14 residues.

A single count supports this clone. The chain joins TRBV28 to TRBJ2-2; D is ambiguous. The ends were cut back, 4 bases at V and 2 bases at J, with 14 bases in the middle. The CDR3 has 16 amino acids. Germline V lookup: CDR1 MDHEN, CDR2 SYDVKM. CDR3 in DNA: TGTGCCAGCAGTTCCGCCGGGTCCATAAACACCGGGGAGCTGTTTTTT. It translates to CASSSAGSINTGELFF.

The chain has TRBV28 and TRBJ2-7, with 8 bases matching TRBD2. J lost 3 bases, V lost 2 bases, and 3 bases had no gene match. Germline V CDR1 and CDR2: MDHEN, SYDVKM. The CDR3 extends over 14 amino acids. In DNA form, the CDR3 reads TGTGCCAGCAGTTTAATAGCGGGGAACTACGAGCAGTACTTC. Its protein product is CASSLIAGNYEQYF. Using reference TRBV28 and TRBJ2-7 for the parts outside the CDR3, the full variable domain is DVKVTQSSRYLVKRTGEKVFLECVQDMDHENMFWYRQDPGLGLRLIYFSYDVKMKEKGDIPEGYSVSREKKERFSLILESASTNQTSMYLCASSLIAGNYEQYFGPGTRLTVT.

The CDR3 loop reads CASEVGGAGGLEQFF. As DNA, the CDR3 is TGTGCCAGCGAGGTCGGCGGGGCGGGGGGATTGGAGCAGTTCTTC. The J gene is TRBJ2-1, the V gene TRBV6-1; 8 positions match TRBD2. Germline CDR1 and CDR2: MNHNS and SASEGT. J gave up 10 bases and V 8 bases, and 16 bases lay outside the gene matches. The CDR3 sequence is 15 residues long.

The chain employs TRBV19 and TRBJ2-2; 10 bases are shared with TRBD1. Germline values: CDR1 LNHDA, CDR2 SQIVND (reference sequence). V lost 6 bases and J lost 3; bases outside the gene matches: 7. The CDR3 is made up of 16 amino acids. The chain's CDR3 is CASRARDRGYTGELFF. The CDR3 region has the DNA TGTGCCAGTAGGGCCCGGGACAGGGGATACACCGGGGAGCTGTTTTTT.

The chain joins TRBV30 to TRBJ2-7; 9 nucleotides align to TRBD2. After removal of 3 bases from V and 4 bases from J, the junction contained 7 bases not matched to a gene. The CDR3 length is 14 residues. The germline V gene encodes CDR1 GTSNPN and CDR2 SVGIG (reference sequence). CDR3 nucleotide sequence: TGTGCCTGGAGCCCGTCGAGCGGGAGGTACGAGCAGTACTTC. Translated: CAWSPSSGRYEQYF. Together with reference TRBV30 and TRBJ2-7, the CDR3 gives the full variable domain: SQTIHQWPATLVQPVGSPLSLECTVEGTSNPNLYWYRQAAGRGLQLLFYSVGIGQISSEVPQNLSASRPQDRQFILSSKKLLLSDSGFYLCAWSPSSGRYEQYFGPGTRLTVT.

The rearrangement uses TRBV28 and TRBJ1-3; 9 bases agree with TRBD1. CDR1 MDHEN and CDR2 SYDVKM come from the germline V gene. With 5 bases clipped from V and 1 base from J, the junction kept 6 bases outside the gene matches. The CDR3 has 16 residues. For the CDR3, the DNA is TGTGCCAGCAGTCCCCAGGGACAGGGATCTGGAAACACCATATATTTT. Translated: CASSPQGQGSGNTIYF.

The DNA for the CDR3 is TGTGCCAGCAGCTCGAGACTAGCGGGGGGAAAGAACACCGGGGAGCTGTTTTTT. This translates into CASSSRLAGGKNTGELFF. The genes are TRBV7-6 and TRBJ2-2; 13 nucleotides align to TRBD2. CDR1 and CDR2 (germline): SGHVS, FNYEAQ. The CDR3 runs 18 residues. V shed 4 bases, J shed 1 base, and the junction held 6 bases outside the gene matches.

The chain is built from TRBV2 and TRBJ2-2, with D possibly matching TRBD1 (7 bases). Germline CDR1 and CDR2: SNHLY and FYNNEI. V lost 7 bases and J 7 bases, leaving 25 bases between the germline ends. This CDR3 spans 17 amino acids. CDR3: CASISLRGPRRGGELFF. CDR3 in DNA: TGTGCCAGCATAAGTCTTAGGGGGCCCAGGAGGGGCGGGGAGCTGTTTTTT.

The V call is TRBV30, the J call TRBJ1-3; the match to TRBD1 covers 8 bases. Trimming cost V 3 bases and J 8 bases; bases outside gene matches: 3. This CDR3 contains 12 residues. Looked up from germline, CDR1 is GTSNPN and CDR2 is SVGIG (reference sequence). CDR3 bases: TGTGCCTGGAGGGGACAGGAGTACACCATATATTTT. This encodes CAWRGQEYTIYF.

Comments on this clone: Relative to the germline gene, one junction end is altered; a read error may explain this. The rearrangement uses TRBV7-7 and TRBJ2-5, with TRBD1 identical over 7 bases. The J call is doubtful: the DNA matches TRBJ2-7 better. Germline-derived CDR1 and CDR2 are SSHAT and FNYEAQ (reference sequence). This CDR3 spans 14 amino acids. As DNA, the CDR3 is TGTGCTAGCAGCCCTTCGACAGGGAGCAACGAGCAGTACTTC. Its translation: CASSPSTGSNEQYF.

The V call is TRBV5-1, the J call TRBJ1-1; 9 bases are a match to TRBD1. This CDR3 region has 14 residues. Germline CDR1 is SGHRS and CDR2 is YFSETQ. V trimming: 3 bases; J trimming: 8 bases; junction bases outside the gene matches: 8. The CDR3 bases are TGCGCCAGCAGCTGGACCGGGACAGGGTACGAAGCTTTCTTT. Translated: CASSWTGTGYEAFF.

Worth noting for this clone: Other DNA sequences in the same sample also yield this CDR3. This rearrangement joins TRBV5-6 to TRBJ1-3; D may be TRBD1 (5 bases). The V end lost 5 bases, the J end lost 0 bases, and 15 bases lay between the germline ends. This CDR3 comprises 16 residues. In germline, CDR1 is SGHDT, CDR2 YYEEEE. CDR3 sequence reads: CASRNRRLISGNTIYF. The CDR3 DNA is TGTGCCAGCAGAAACAGGAGATTAATCTCTGGAAACACCATATATTTT.